The sequence of this T cell receptor beta chain was determined in a study of HIV-infected children after antiretroviral therapy interruption. Ten or more counts support this clonotype. The germline gene is not matched at one end of the junction; a read error may be the cause. Treatment reported: PENTA 11 planned treatment interruption arm or continuous ART arm. RNA-based 3' RACE libraries used unique molecular identifiers. TCRdb re-analysed the 3' RACE reads in MiXCR, keeping a single row per CDR3 protein. This sample has tens of thousands of distinct CDR3 sequences; 3.5% to 5% occur once, and the top ten carry about 0.7%. CDR1 is SGHTA, CDR2 FQGNSA, per germline. The CDR3 is 13 residues long.

The material sequenced was CD45RA+ CD4+ T cells from PBMCs, pooled from several time points, taken from a donor given antiretroviral therapy, either interrupted or continuous. Noted subset: naive CD4+ CD45RA+ CD45RO- T cells. The gene calls are TRBV7-2 and TRBJ2-1; D is ambiguous. This sequence originates from a pool of human donors with HIV. CDR3 DNA sequence: TGTGTCAGCAGCTTGGATGTTTACAATGAGCAGTTCTTC. This codes for CVSSLDVYNEQFF. Based on the CDR3 plus reference TRBV7-2 and TRBJ2-1, the full variable domain is GAGVSQSPSNKVTEKGKDVELRCDPISGHTALYWYRQSLGQGLEFLIYFQGNSAPDKSGLPSDRFSAERTGGSVSTLTIQRTQQEDSAVYLCVSSLDVYNEQFFGPGTRLTVL.